This T cell receptor (beta chain) was found in a study of T cell changes during pregnancy in multiple sclerosis. Method: immunoSEQ multiplex PCR; TCRdb's copy keeps in-frame clones and lacks some. The table records about 39,000 clones, 70% to 90% of them present only once. Trimming pared 4 bases from V and 7 bases from J, leaving 20 bases between. CDR3 size: 16 residues. Germline CDR1 SGDLS, CDR2 YYNGEE. This clone was seen a single time. Sequenced material: CD8+ T cells from peripheral blood mononuclear cells, taken in the first trimester of pregnancy. The chain has TRBV9 and TRBJ2-2, with a possible D match to TRBD1 (5 bases). The source is a female donor with multiple sclerosis, enrolled in a pregnancy study. The CDR3 here is CASSSRVGPRGGELFF. CDR3 DNA: TGTGCCAGCAGCTCCCGGGTGGGGCCCCGCGGCGGGGAGCTGTTTTTT.